Shown below are 10 T cell receptor beta chains from a single sample sequenced in a study of cytomegalovirus exposure and HLA in healthy donors. The assay was immunoSEQ multiplex PCR, and TCRdb's table has in-frame clones only and misses some. The sample yields roughly 200,000 clones, 65% to 85% seen once. The sample consisted of PBMCs. All receptors derive from a woman under 30 in good health and CMV-seropositive.

The sample holds a few counts of this clone. The V and J genes are TRBV19 and TRBJ1-2; D is perhaps TRBD1 (6 bases). Germline lookup yields CDR1 LNHDA and CDR2 SQIVND (reference sequence). The CDR3 spans 14 residues. V was pared by 5 bases and J by 6 bases, with 16 bases between. CDR3 loop: CASSFTSRGDGYTF. The CDR3 DNA sequence: TGTGCCAGTAGTTTCACCTCCAGGGGCGATGGCTACACCTTC.

The chain carries TRBV5-1 and TRBJ2-1; D might be TRBD1 (6 bases). The CDR3 runs to 14 residues. V dropped 0 bases and J dropped 8 bases, with 12 bases sitting between them. From germline, CDR1 is SGHRS and CDR2 YFSETQ. CDR3 residues: CASSLEGGMDEQFF. In nucleotides, the CDR3 is TGCGCCAGCAGCTTGGAAGGGGGAATGGATGAGCAGTTCTTC. The whole variable domain, remainder taken from reference TRBV5-1 and TRBJ2-1, is KAGVTQTPRYLIKTRGQQVTLSCSPISGHRSVSWYQQTPGQGLQFLFEYFSETQRNKGNFPGRFSGRQFSNSRSEMNVSTLELGDSALYLCASSLEGGMDEQFFGPGTRLTVL.

This chain connects TRBV6-5 to TRBJ2-3, with 12 nucleotides matching TRBD1. The CDR3 is made up of 16 amino acids. The germline V gene encodes CDR1 MNHEY and CDR2 SVGAGI. The V segment lost 4 bases and the J segment 3 bases; nucleotides outside the gene matches: 5. In nucleotides, the CDR3 is TGTGCCAGCAGTTCCGGGACAGGGGGCCTTACAGATACGCAGTATTTT. It is translated as CASSSGTGGLTDTQYF.

The chain combines TRBV7-2 with TRBJ1-1; 7 positions match TRBD1. There are 12 residues in the CDR3. Germline values: CDR1 SGHTA, CDR2 FQGNSA. The junction had 7 bases not matched to a gene; V was cut back by 5 bases and J by 10 bases. The CDR3 is CASSPVTGRAFF. The CDR3 coding sequence is TGTGCCAGCAGCCCCGTGACAGGGCGAGCTTTCTTT.

The chain uses TRBV9 and TRBJ2-4, with D possibly matching TRBD2 (6 bases). This CDR3 comprises 12 residues. The V and J ends lost 4 bases and 7 bases respectively, with 9 bases between them. The germline V gene has CDR1 SGDLS and CDR2 YYNGEE. In DNA form, the CDR3 reads TGTGCCAGCAGCCTTGGAGGGAACATTCAGTACTTC. Its translation: CASSLGGNIQYF.

As DNA, the CDR3 is TGTGCCAGCCCAGGGCGGTGGCACTATGGCTACACCTTC. Protein sequence: CASPGRWHYGYTF. The gene calls are TRBV27 and TRBJ1-2, with D possibly being TRBD1 (5 bases). This CDR3 region has 13 residues. With 8 bases removed from V and 3 bases from J, the gap between germline ends came to 13 bases. Germline V gene data show CDR1 as MNHEY and CDR2 as SMNVEV (reference sequence).

This chain connects TRBV20-1 to TRBJ2-1; maybe TRBD1 (5 bases). This CDR3 has 11 residues. V lost 3 bases, J lost 8 bases, and 8 bases lay in between. Germline CDR1 and CDR2: DFQATT and SNEGSKA (reference sequence). For the CDR3, the DNA is TGCAGTGCTAGTTGGGGCGATGAGCAGTTCTTC. The encoded protein is CSASWGDEQFF.

The gene calls are TRBV7-9 and TRBJ2-5; D remains ambiguous. V dropped 3 bases and J dropped 0 bases, with 8 bases sitting between them. The CDR3 is 14 residues long. CDR1 SEHNR and CDR2 FQNEAQ come from the germline V gene (reference sequence). CDR3 coding DNA: TGTGCCAGCAGCTTTCAAGAGTACCAAGAGACCCAGTACTTC. Protein product: CASSFQEYQETQYF.

This clone has just a few counts. The gene calls are TRBV4-2 and TRBJ1-2, with TRBD1 matching over 11 bases. The V and J ends lost 5 bases and 8 bases, in that order; junction bases with no gene match: 10. The CDR3 is 15 residues long. Germline V gene data show CDR1 as LGHNA and CDR2 as YNFKEQ. The CDR3 sequence: CASSEPGQGVYGYTF. The CDR3 nucleotides read TGTGCCAGCAGCGAACCGGGACAGGGGGTTTACGGCTACACCTTC.

V is TRBV27 and J is TRBJ2-7; 10 bases are shared with TRBD1. The V gene end was trimmed by 6 bases and the J gene end by 4 bases; junction bases not matched to a gene: 6. CDR1 and CDR2 from the germline V gene are MNHEY and SMNVEV (reference sequence). The CDR3 is 14 residues long. The CDR3 reads CASSPGQGIYEQYF. For the CDR3, the DNA is TGTGCCAGCAGCCCGGGACAGGGGATTTACGAGCAGTACTTC.